This record concerns one T cell receptor (beta chain) sequence. The data are from a study of blood T cell repertoires in COVID-19. As for the study in general: Material from acute and convalescent COVID-19 was sourced from the United States, Italy and Spain. Sources were T cells, B-cell-depleted T cells, or PBMCs; the material itself was cDNA or gDNA.

Authors' methods: Reference gene primer amplification in the assay estimated nucleated cell counts. Assay: immunoSEQ multiplex PCR; the TCRdb copy retains only in-frame clones and omits some. Clonal size and the V and J genes are those of that table, whereas D and trimming came from the DNA. The data show approximately 260,000 clones, around 86% seen once. The CDR3 contains 13 residues. The V and J ends lost 3 bases and 5 bases respectively, with 10 bases between them. CDR1 and CDR2 from the germline V gene are MNHEY and SVGAGI. This sequence joins TRBV6-5 and TRBJ1-2, with D tentatively TRBD1 (5 bases). The TCR was taken from a woman aged 55-75 years with active or convalescent COVID-19. Sequencing was done on a sample of peripheral blood. The CDR3 nucleotides read TGTGCCAGCAGTTATAATAAGGGGTATGGCTACACCTTC. Protein product: CASSYNKGYGYTF.